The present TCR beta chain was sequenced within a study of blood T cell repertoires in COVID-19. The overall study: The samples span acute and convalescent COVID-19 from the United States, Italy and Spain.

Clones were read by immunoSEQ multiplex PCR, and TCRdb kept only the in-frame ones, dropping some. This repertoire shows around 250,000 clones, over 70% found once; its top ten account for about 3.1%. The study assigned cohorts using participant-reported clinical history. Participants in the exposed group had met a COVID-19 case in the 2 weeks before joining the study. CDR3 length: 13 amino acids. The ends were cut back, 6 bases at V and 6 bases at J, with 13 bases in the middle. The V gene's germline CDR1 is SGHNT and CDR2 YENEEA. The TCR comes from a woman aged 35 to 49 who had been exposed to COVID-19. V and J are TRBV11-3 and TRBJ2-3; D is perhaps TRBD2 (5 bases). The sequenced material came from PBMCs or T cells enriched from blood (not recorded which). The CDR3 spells CASSRGSLDTQYF. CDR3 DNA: TGTGCCAGCAGTCGGGGTAGCCTGGATACGCAGTATTTT.